This entry is about one T cell receptor (beta chain). Antigen unknown. These data originate in a study of T cell responses to AZD1222 COVID-19 vaccine. Study outcomes and limitations: The donor cohort was predominantly white British with a female majority, and clonal diversity may have been underestimated.

This CDR3 spans 14 amino acids. Germline CDR1 and CDR2: SNHLY and FYNNEI. With V trimmed by 6 bases and J by 1 base, 5 bases remained unmatched. This table comes from immunoSEQ multiplex PCR, and its TCRdb copy is limited to in-frame clones, with some not included. Of around 140,000 clones in the sample, 85% to 95% were seen once. Material: peripheral blood, obtained on day 0 of AZD1222 vaccination. J is TRBJ1-1 and V is TRBV2; 7 bases fit TRBD1. This sequence was found in an adult in good health. CDR3 amino acids: CASRGTVWNTEAFF. The CDR3 nucleotides read TGTGCCAGCAGGGGGACAGTCTGGAACACTGAAGCTTTCTTT. Full variable domain (outside the CDR3, taken from reference TRBV2 and TRBJ1-1): EPEVTQTPSHQVTQMGQEVILRCVPISNHLYFYWYRQILGQKVEFLVSFYNNEISEKSEIFDDQFSVERPDGSNFTLKIRSTKLEDSAMYFCASRGTVWNTEAFFGQGTRLTVV.